Listed here are 16 T cell receptor beta chains from one sample, sequenced in a study of T-cell memory formation after mild COVID-19. TCRdb processed the 5' RACE reads anew with MiXCR; each CDR3 protein has one entry. The sample has roughly 200,000 distinct CDR3 sequences; about 17% are singletons. The specimen sequenced was PBMCs or a T cell subset sorted from them (not recorded which). The source is an adult woman who had mild COVID-19 (a few samples of this study predate the infection). Cell type and time point are not known.

This clonotype was seen at least ten times. The chain links TRBV24-1 to TRBJ2-4, with D possibly matching TRBD2 (6 bases). There are 15 residues in the CDR3. CDR1 is KGHDR and CDR2 is SFDVKD in the germline V gene. V was cut by 4 bases and J by 2 bases, with 11 bases left in between. CDR3: CATSEEGGTKNIQYF. In nucleotides, the CDR3 is TGTGCCACCAGTGAGGAGGGTGGGACCAAAAACATTCAGTACTTC.

This clonotype was counted a few times. The CDR3 DNA sequence: TGTGCCAGCAGCAAACTGCGCGGGAGCTACAATGAGCAGTTCTTC. It translates to CASSKLRGSYNEQFF. This chain connects TRBV21-1 to TRBJ2-1; TRBD2, the table's D call, was not compared with the DNA. TRBV21-1 is a recognized pseudogene. The CDR3 length is 15 residues.

The chain couples TRBV15 to TRBJ1-1, with D possibly matching TRBD1 (5 bases). Germline assignment: CDR1 LNHNV and CDR2 YYDKDF (reference sequence). V was trimmed by 3 bases and J by 4 bases, leaving 18 bases between them. The CDR3 sequence is 16 residues long. The CDR3 sequence: CATSRESGGLGTEAFF. CDR3 DNA: TGTGCCACCAGCAGGGAATCGGGGGGTTTGGGCACTGAAGCTTTCTTT.

This clonotype was seen only a few times. This rearrangement joins TRBV12-3 or TRBV12-4 to TRBJ2-7; a weak D match, TRBD2 (5 bases). V gave up 7 bases and J gave up 6 bases, with 16 bases separating them. The CDR3 is made up of 13 amino acids. CDR3 in DNA: TGTGCCAGCAAGGGAAAGGAGGTGAGCGAGCAGTACTTC. Its protein is CASKGKEVSEQYF.

This clonotype was observed a few times. The chain combines TRBV12-3 or TRBV12-4 with TRBJ1-5, with D perhaps matching TRBD1 (6 bases). The CDR3 spans 13 residues. V was cut by 4 bases and J by 6 bases, with 10 bases left in between. The CDR3 sequence is CASSSRGVQPQHF. In DNA, the CDR3 is TGTGCCAGCAGTTCGAGGGGGGTTCAGCCCCAGCATTTT.

This chain links TRBV15 with TRBJ2-1, with TRBD2 identical over 9 bases. Germline V gene lookup returns CDR1 LNHNV and CDR2 YYDKDF (reference sequence). Germline trimming cut 0 bases from V and 2 bases from J; bases unmatched to any gene: 2. This CDR3 has 16 residues. The CDR3 reads CATSRDKRGAYNEQFF. CDR3 sequence (DNA): TGTGCCACCAGCAGAGATAAGCGGGGGGCCTACAATGAGCAGTTCTTC.

A few counts support this clonotype. The chain carries TRBV5-1 and TRBJ2-7, with D unclear. Germline V gives CDR1 SGHRS, CDR2 YFSETQ. The CDR3 loop spans 13 amino acids. Trimming shortened V by 0 bases and J by 2 bases, and 6 bases separated the two germline ends. Written as DNA, the CDR3 is TGCGCCAGCAGCTTGGCCCCCACCTACGAGCAGTACTTC. Translation gives CASSLAPTYEQYF.

This clonotype has at least ten counts. The rearrangement uses TRBV7-9 and TRBJ1-2, with D possibly matching TRBD1 (5 bases). Trimming shortened V by 1 base and J by 7 bases, and 13 bases separated the two germline ends. The CDR3 runs to 14 residues. Germline-derived CDR1 and CDR2 are SEHNR and FQNEAQ (reference sequence). CDR3 nucleotide sequence: TGTGCCAGCAGCTTAGATCTACAGGCAGGTGGCTACACCTTC. As protein: CASSLDLQAGGYTF.

This clonotype was recorded a few times. The J gene is TRBJ2-3, the V gene TRBV29-1; no clear D gene. The length of the CDR3 is 13 residues. The germline V gene has CDR1 SQVTM and CDR2 ANQGSEA. The V end lost 8 bases, the J end lost 2 bases, and 14 bases lay between the germline ends. This CDR3 reads CSPQSPLTDTQYF. The CDR3 bases are TGCAGCCCCCAGTCTCCTCTCACAGATACGCAGTATTTT.

CDR3 protein: CASSATSGTYNEQFF. DNA of the CDR3: TGCGCCAGCAGCGCGACTAGCGGGACCTACAATGAGCAGTTCTTC. V usage is TRBV5-1 and J usage is TRBJ2-1, with 11 bases that match TRBD2. The CDR3 contains 15 residues. The trim removed 4 bases at V and 2 bases at J, leaving 2 bases unmatched. The germline V gene has CDR1 SGHRS and CDR2 YFSETQ.

The chain combines TRBV10-3 with TRBJ1-1; TRBD1 might be the D (5 bases). V shed 6 bases and J shed 3 bases, with 20 bases lying between them. CDR3 size: 16 residues. Germline V gene lookup returns CDR1 ENHRY and CDR2 SYGVKD. CDR3 coding DNA: TGTGCCATCAGCAACGGTGTTATGGGGGGGGACACTGAAGCTTTCTTT. It encodes CAISNGVMGGDTEAFF.

The chain has TRBV11-2 and TRBJ1-1; the match to TRBD1 covers 7 bases. The CDR3 runs to 16 residues. The V segment lost 1 base and the J segment 4 bases; nucleotides outside the gene matches: 9. CDR1 is SGHAT, CDR2 FQNNGV, per germline. CDR3 protein: CASSLVGTDGGTEAFF. As DNA, the CDR3 is TGTGCCAGCAGCTTAGTTGGGACAGATGGGGGCACTGAAGCTTTCTTT.

This clonotype was found a few times. This chain's CDR3 is CAISPGDSRFYEQYF. CDR3 coding DNA: TGTGCCATCAGTCCCGGGGACTCACGTTTCTACGAGCAGTACTTC. V is TRBV10-3 and J is TRBJ2-7; tentatively, D is TRBD2 (6 bases). Between the trimmed V and J ends, which lost 5 bases and 3 bases, there was a span of 17 bases. CDR1 and CDR2 from the germline V gene are ENHRY and SYGVKD. The CDR3 covers 15 residues.

The rearrangement links TRBV20-1 to TRBJ2-7, with TRBD2 matching over 11 bases. The trim removed 6 bases at V and 4 bases at J, leaving 8 bases unmatched. The CDR3 is 14 residues long. The germline gives CDR1 DFQATT, CDR2 SNEGSKA (reference sequence). The CDR3 protein is CSALTTSGSYEQYF. The CDR3 DNA sequence: TGCAGTGCACTCACCACTAGCGGGAGTTACGAGCAGTACTTC.

The chain uses TRBV2 and TRBJ2-3, with D perhaps matching TRBD1 or TRBD2 (6 bases each). Deletions cut 6 bases from V and 4 bases from J, with 14 bases between. CDR3 size: 14 residues. Germline-derived CDR1 and CDR2 are SNHLY and FYNNEI. DNA of the CDR3: TGTGCCAGCAGACAGGGACTTGGGGCAGATACGCAGTATTTT. Translation gives CASRQGLGADTQYF.

This clonotype was observed a few times. The V call is TRBV5-1, the J call TRBJ2-3; no clear D. Germline CDR1 reads SGHRS; CDR2 reads YFSETQ. The CDR3 runs to 12 residues. The V end was cut by 1 base, the J end by 5 bases, with 5 bases between. The chain's CDR3 is CASSLWGDTQYF. In DNA, the CDR3 is TGCGCCAGCAGCTTGTGGGGAGATACGCAGTATTTT.